A selection of T cell receptor beta chains follows, all from one sample in a study of T cell clonotyping in hematopoietic cell transplantation. This table comes from immunoSEQ multiplex PCR, and its TCRdb copy is limited to in-frame clones, with some not included. The sample contains nearly 70,000 clones, roughly 93% of which appear only once. Specimen: peripheral blood mononuclear cells. The receptors come from a man aged 50-59 years in good health. Some clones in this sample may be carry-over from other donors' samples. Each CDR3 is given with its conserved first and last residue. D genes are given only for firm matches.

V: TRBV6-1; D: NA; J: TRBJ1-2; CDR3: CASSGPLANYGYTF; DNA: TGTGCCAGCAGTGGACCGCTAGCTAACTATGGCTACACCTTC
V: TRBV5-4; D: TRBD2; J: TRBJ2-5; CDR3: CASSRTSPAPQYF; DNA: TGTGCCAGCAGCCGGACTAGCCCAGCGCCCCAGTACTTC
V: TRBV7-8; D: NA; J: TRBJ1-1; CDR3: CASSRLLGGDTEAFF; DNA: TGTGCCAGCAGTCGTCTCTTAGGGGGGGACACTGAAGCTTTCTTT
V: TRBV28; D: NA; J: TRBJ2-5; CDR3: CASSTVKETQYF; DNA: TGTGCCAGCAGCACAGTAAAAGAGACCCAGTACTTC
V: TRBV29-1; D: NA; J: TRBJ2-5; CDR3: CSVGLAPFLSGTQYF; DNA: TGCAGCGTTGGGCTAGCACCTTTTTTGTCGGGGACCCAGTACTTC
V: TRBV7-3; D: NA; J: TRBJ2-2; CDR3: CASSTSQGGTGELFF; DNA: TGTGCCAGCAGCACCTCACAGGGAGGGACCGGGGAGCTGTTTTTT
V: TRBV25-1; D: NA; J: TRBJ2-7; CDR3: CARARGNEQYF; DNA: TGTGCCAGGGCAAGGGGGAACGAGCAGTACTTC
V: TRBV7-2; D: NA; J: TRBJ2-3; CDR3: CASGTLRGSTDTQYF; DNA: TGTGCCAGCGGGACGCTCCGGGGAAGCACAGATACGCAGTATTTT
V: TRBV19; D: NA; J: TRBJ2-7; CDR3: CASSISRLGYEQYF; DNA: TGTGCCAGTAGTATAAGCCGCCTCGGCTACGAGCAGTACTTC
V: TRBV7-6; D: NA; J: TRBJ2-5; CDR3: CASSLVTGDETQYF; DNA: TGTGCCAGCAGCTTAGTTACCGGAGATGAGACCCAGTACTTC
V: TRBV28; D: NA; J: TRBJ1-2; CDR3: CASSRITGFNYGYTF; DNA: TGTGCCAGCAGCCGGATTACGGGGTTTAACTATGGCTACACCTTC
V: TRBV1; D: NA; J: TRBJ1-6; CDR3: CTSSQGQPKSPLHF; DNA: TGCACCAGCAGCCAGGGACAGCCTAAATCCCCCCTCCACTTT